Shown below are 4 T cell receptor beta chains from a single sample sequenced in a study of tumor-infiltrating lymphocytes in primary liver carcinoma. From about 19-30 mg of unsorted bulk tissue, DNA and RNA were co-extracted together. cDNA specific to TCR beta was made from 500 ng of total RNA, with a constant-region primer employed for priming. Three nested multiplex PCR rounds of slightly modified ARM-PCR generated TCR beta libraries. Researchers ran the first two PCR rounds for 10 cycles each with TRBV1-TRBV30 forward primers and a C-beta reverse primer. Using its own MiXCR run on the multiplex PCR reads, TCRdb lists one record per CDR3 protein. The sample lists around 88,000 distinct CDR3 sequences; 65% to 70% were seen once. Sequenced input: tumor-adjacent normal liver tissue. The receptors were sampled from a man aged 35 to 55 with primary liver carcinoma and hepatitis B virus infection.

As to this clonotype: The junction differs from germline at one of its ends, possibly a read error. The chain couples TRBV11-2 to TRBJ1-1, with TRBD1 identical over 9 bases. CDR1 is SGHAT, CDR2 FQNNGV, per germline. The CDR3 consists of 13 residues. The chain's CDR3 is CASSRGGTGNTSF. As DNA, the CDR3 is TGTGCCAGCAGCAGAGGCGGGACAGGGAATACTTCCTTT.

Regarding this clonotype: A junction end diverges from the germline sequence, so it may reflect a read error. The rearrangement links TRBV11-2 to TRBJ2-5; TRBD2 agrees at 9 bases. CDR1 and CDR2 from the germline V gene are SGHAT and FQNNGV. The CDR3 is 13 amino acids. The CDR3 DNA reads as TGTGTCGGCGGGGGGGGGGACCAAGAGACCCTGTACTTC. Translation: CVGGGGDQETLYF. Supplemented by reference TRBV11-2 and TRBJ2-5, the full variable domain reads EAGVAQSPRYKIIEKRQSVAFWCNPISGHATLYWYQQILGQGPKLLIQFQNNGVVDDSQLPKDRFSAERLKGVDSTLKIQPAKLEDSAVYLCVGGGGDQETLYFGPGTRLLVL.

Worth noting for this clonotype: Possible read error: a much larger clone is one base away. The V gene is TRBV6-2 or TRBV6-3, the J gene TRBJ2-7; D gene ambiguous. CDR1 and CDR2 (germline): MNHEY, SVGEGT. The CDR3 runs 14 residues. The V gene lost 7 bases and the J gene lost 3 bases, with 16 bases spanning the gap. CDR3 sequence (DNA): TGTGCCAGCACTTCGCTGCTGTCCTACTACGAGCAGTACTTC. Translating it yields CASTSLLSYYEQYF.

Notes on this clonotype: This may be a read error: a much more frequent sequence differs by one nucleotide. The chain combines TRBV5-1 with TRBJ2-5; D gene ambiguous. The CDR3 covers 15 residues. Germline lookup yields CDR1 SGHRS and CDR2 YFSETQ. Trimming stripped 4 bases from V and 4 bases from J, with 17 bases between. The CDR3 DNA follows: TGCGCCAGCAGCCCGGCACCCCTAGGAGCAGAGACCCAGTACTTC. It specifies CASSPAPLGAETQYF.